This T cell receptor (beta chain) came from a study of blood T cell repertoires in COVID-19. About the study: From T cells, B-cell-depleted T cells, or PBMCs came the material, which was cDNA or gDNA.

The Seattle site enrolled patients during active infection and followed them longitudinally. This clone occurred once. TCRdb's copy holds only in-frame clones and misses some; the assay was immunoSEQ multiplex PCR. Here the sample spans 250,000 or so clones, about 90% being singletons. Germline CDR1 is SGHVS and CDR2 is FQNEAQ. V dropped 2 bases and J dropped 1 base, with 6 bases sitting between them. CDR3 length: 14 amino acids. The sample taken for sequencing was peripheral blood. The sequence came from a man aged 30 to 45 with COVID-19, enrolled during active disease. V gene TRBV7-8 combines with J gene TRBJ1-5; no clear D. The CDR3 spells CASSLRESNQPQHF. DNA for the CDR3: TGTGCCAGCAGCTTAAGGGAGAGCAATCAGCCCCAGCATTTT.